A selection of T cell receptor beta chains follows, all from one sample in a study of cytomegalovirus exposure and HLA in healthy donors. TCRdb's copy holds only in-frame clones and misses some; the assay was immunoSEQ multiplex PCR. Here the sample spans about 200,000 clones, around nine tenths being singletons. The sequenced sample was PBMCs. All receptors come from a woman in her 30s in good health and CMV-seronegative. Each CDR3 is given with its conserved first and last residue. D genes are given only for firm matches.

CDR3nt: TGTGCCAGTAGTCTAACCCGAGGGTATGAAGAGCAGTTCTTC
CDR3aa: CASSLTRGYEEQFF
len: 14
v_gene: TRBV19
j_gene: TRBJ2-1
d_gene: .

CDR3nt: TGCGCCAGCAGCCAAGGAACGGGGTGGAAGTCCATGAGCAATCAGCCCCAGCATTTT
CDR3aa: CASSQGTGWKSMSNQPQHF
len: 19
v_gene: TRBV4-1
j_gene: TRBJ1-5
d_gene: .

CDR3nt: TGTGCCAGCAGCCCCCTAAGTAACGAGCAGTACTTC
CDR3aa: CASSPLSNEQYF
len: 12
v_gene: TRBV2
j_gene: TRBJ2-7
d_gene: .

CDR3nt: TGTGCCAGCAGGGCAGACAGGAACTATGGCTACACCTTC
CDR3aa: CASRADRNYGYTF
len: 13
v_gene: TRBV2
j_gene: TRBJ1-2
d_gene: .

CDR3nt: TGTGCCAGCAGCTCCCGGCAGGGTTCCTACAATGAGCAGTTCTTC
CDR3aa: CASSSRQGSYNEQFF
len: 15
v_gene: TRBV5-5
j_gene: TRBJ2-1
d_gene: .

CDR3nt: TGTGCCAGCAGACAGGAGTACACTGAAGCTTTCTTT
CDR3aa: CASRQEYTEAFF
len: 12
v_gene: TRBV7-9
j_gene: TRBJ1-1
d_gene: .

CDR3nt: TGCGCCAGCAGCCCGATTGTCTCTAGGAATGAGCAGTTCTTC
CDR3aa: CASSPIVSRNEQFF
len: 14
v_gene: TRBV4-1
j_gene: TRBJ2-1
d_gene: .

CDR3nt: TGTGCCAGCAGTTATAGCGGGGGGAACACTGAAGCTTTCTTT
CDR3aa: CASSYSGGNTEAFF
len: 14
v_gene: TRBV6-5
j_gene: TRBJ1-1
d_gene: .

CDR3nt: TGTGCCAGCAGGGCGACAGGGGAAATACACACTGAAGCTTTCTTT
CDR3aa: CASRATGEIHTEAFF
len: 15
v_gene: TRBV6-6
j_gene: TRBJ1-1
d_gene: TRBD1

CDR3nt: TGTGCCAGCAGCAGAGACAGATTTGAAGCTTTCTTT
CDR3aa: CASSRDRFEAFF
len: 12
v_gene: TRBV28
j_gene: TRBJ1-1
d_gene: .

CDR3nt: TGTGCCAGCAGTTACTCGGGAGCGGGAGCGGGAGAGCAGTACTTC
CDR3aa: CASSYSGAGAGEQYF
len: 15
v_gene: TRBV6-5
j_gene: TRBJ2-7
d_gene: TRBD2